This T cell receptor (beta chain) appears in the sequencing data of a study of blood T cells in healthy people across ages (dated by TCRdb to between 2014 and 2017). In terms of the full investigation: In model experiments, template switching captured about one uniquely barcoded TCR beta cDNA molecule for every two T cells. To avoid experimental bias, donors of different ages were distributed randomly across sequencing lanes. The donors were divided into four age groups: young (average approximately 17 years), middle-aged (over 35), aged (about 61) and long-lived (roughly 82). For two donors (one aged 18 to 30 and one aged 80 or older), the study analyzed two additional independent replicas of 1 million unique cDNA reads from the same blood draw. Age-related changes in TCR beta repertoire diversity were measured in the study by deep sequencing normalized with unique cDNA molecular identifiers. The investigation overall reported the following: Because donor CMV infection status was unknown, age-related changes in expanded clonotypes were potentially confounded. Estimates of total diversity based on one million sequenced T cells were considered lower bounds and underestimates. Bulk unsorted PBMC profiling prevented conclusive comparison of naive and antigen-experienced compartments. There was a strong correlation between observed TCR beta diversity and the percentage of naive T cells measured by flow cytometry. Compared with the aged group, more naive CD4+ T cells, fewer expanded clones and increased TCR diversity were shown by the long-lived group, suggesting age selection. Observed TCR beta diversity per million T cells fell roughly linearly with age, and a significant reduction was already apparent by age around 40.

V loses 9 bases at its end and J loses 3 bases; junction bases beyond the gene matches: 6. The germline V gene provides CDR1 ENHRY and CDR2 SYGVKD. Its CDR3 holds 13 amino acids, cysteine through phenylalanine. CDR3 DNA is the only sequence kept; it has 39 bases, read in frame from the first base. The library was made by 5' RACE. Sequenced on an Illumina HiSeq 2500. The second PCR ran for about 7 to 11 cycles and used a J-beta primer mix along with a sample-barcoded 5' primer. A template-switch 5' adaptor carrying 12 random nucleotides introduced a unique molecular identifier onto each TCR beta cDNA molecule. Each sample yielded at least 3 million CDR3-containing paired-end reads. First-strand cDNA synthesis was performed from all RNA using the Mint cDNA synthesis kit, with priming by a TRBC-specific oligonucleotide. All cDNA was treated with uracil-DNA glycosylase and then went through a first 18-cycle PCR with the universal primers M1SS and BC2_uni_R. From the authors' description of their analysis: For normalization, 1 million high-quality reads were randomly selected from each sample, with every read carrying a distinct molecular identifier. Reads with shared molecular identifiers were discarded instead of being binned into consensus sequences. CDR3 identification, clonotype clustering and error correction used MiTCR with a Q25 quality threshold and the strictest error-elimination algorithm. Lower-bound total TCR beta diversity was estimated with a nonparametric unseen species model using Euler transformation. Through fastp at Q25 and MiXCR, TCRdb rebuilt clones from the public reads, retaining in-frame beta chains. Rows with one shared CDR3 protein collapse into an entry with the most common genes and DNA. These V and J calls rely on TCRdb rather than the paper's analysis. Within this sample are under 2 million distinct CDR3 sequences, with almost 35% of them counted one time only. The ten largest clones capture about 10% of the sample.

The donors were some 39 Caucasian individuals from Russia, aged roughly 6 to 90 years, who were systemically healthy. About 9.6 milliliters of peripheral blood were collected from each donor into EDTA-treated Vacutainer tubes. Ficoll-Paque density-gradient centrifugation was used to isolate PBMCs, with at least 6.5 million per sample. Trizol reagent was used to extract total RNA from the PBMCs, yielding at least 6 micrograms per sample. For every donor, flow cytometry on a PBMC aliquot measured the percentage of naive CD45RAhigh/CD27high T cells. About this clonotype: There is no known antigen for this receptor. No much larger clone exists at a distance of one base, and base qualities are not known.

Sequencing was carried out using blood. This chain joins TRBV10-3 to TRBJ1-1; TRBD1 aligns with 8 central bases. The TCR comes from a woman in her thirties in good health. The DNA reads as follows: TGTGCCATTCGGACAGGGTCGGACACTGAAGCTTTCTTT. Translated, this is CAIRTGSDTEAFF.